Shown below are 8 T cell receptor beta chains from a single sample sequenced in a study of cytomegalovirus exposure and HLA in healthy donors. PCR primers comprised 60 Vbeta and 13 Jbeta primers. Sequenced by immunoSEQ multiplex PCR; TCRdb stores in-frame clones only, minus some. The data contain roughly 89,000 clones, under 80% of them singletons. Material for sequencing was PBMCs. Receptor source: a man aged 25-45 years in good health and CMV-seropositive.

The J gene is TRBJ2-5, the V gene TRBV11-2; D is ambiguous. Trimming pared 1 base from V and 2 bases from J, leaving 14 bases between. CDR3 length equals 16 residues. Germline V gene lookup returns CDR1 SGHAT and CDR2 FQNNGV. This CDR3 is CASSLVPWAGQETQYF. CDR3 nucleotide sequence: TGTGCCAGCAGCTTAGTTCCATGGGCAGGTCAAGAGACCCAGTACTTC.

The V and J genes are TRBV4-1 and TRBJ1-5; 9 bases line up with TRBD1. Trimming took 1 base from V and 5 from J; bases not matched to a gene: 12. The CDR3 is made up of 18 amino acids. The V gene's germline CDR1 is MGHRA and CDR2 YSYEKL. Here the CDR3 DNA reads TGCGCCAGCAGCCAAGCGGATTCGAGGACAGGGGAGGATCAGCCCCAGCATTTT. This encodes CASSQADSRTGEDQPQHF.

This clone has only a few counts. The genes are TRBV7-6 and TRBJ1-1, with D tentatively TRBD1 (6 bases). The V gene's germline CDR1 is SGHVS and CDR2 FNYEAQ. Deletions cut 0 bases from V and 5 bases from J, with 10 bases between. CDR3 length: 14 amino acids. The CDR3 DNA follows: TGTGCCAGCAGCTTAGCGACAGGCATGACTGAAGCTTTCTTT. Translating gives CASSLATGMTEAFF. The full variable domain, its missing parts supplied by reference TRBV7-6 and TRBJ1-1, is GAGVSQSPRYKVTKRGQDVALRCDPISGHVSLYWYRQALGQGPEFLTYFNYEAQQDKSGLPNDRFSAERPEGSISTLTIQRTEQRDSAMYRCASSLATGMTEAFFGQGTRLTVV.

The J gene is TRBJ2-3, the V gene TRBV10-3, with D tentatively TRBD2 (5 bases). CDR1 and CDR2 (germline): ENHRY, SYGVKD. The germline V and J ends were trimmed by 3 bases and 3 bases, with 10 bases remaining between them. The CDR3 consists of 14 residues. The CDR3 DNA is TGTGCCATCAGTGACGTTGCGGGTACAGATACGCAGTATTTT. Residues: CAISDVAGTDTQYF.

The chain uses TRBV9 and TRBJ1-4, with D hard to call. This CDR3 contains 14 residues. Per germline, CDR1 SGDLS and CDR2 YYNGEE. With 0 bases removed from V and 5 bases from J, the gap between germline ends came to 8 bases. The CDR3 coding sequence is TGTGCCAGCAGCGTAGGGGCCCCGAATGAAAAACTGTTTTTT. The encoded protein is CASSVGAPNEKLFF.

The gene calls are TRBV19 and TRBJ2-1; 10 bases align to TRBD1. Germline V gene lookup returns CDR1 LNHDA and CDR2 SQIVND (reference sequence). The CDR3 loop spans 15 amino acids. Losses at the gene ends were 6 bases for V and 4 bases for J; bases not matched to a gene: 6. CDR3 region: CASSMTGGSYNEQFF. As DNA, the CDR3 is TGTGCCAGTAGCATGACAGGGGGCTCATACAATGAGCAGTTCTTC.

The genes are TRBV30 and TRBJ1-5, with TRBD1 matching 8 bases. Germline trimming cut 1 base from V and 6 bases from J; bases unmatched to any gene: 5. Germline values: CDR1 GTSNPN, CDR2 SVGIG (reference sequence). This CDR3 is built from 14 residues. This chain's CDR3 is CAWSGTGKGQPQHF. The DNA of the CDR3 is TGTGCCTGGAGTGGGACAGGGAAGGGTCAGCCCCAGCATTTT.

The chain couples TRBV9 to TRBJ2-7; the match to TRBD2 covers 8 bases. Unmatched junction bases numbered 7, after V lost 0 bases and J lost 2 bases. This CDR3 is 16 amino acids long. Germline V CDR1 and CDR2: SGDLS, YYNGEE. The DNA of the CDR3 is TGTGCCAGCAGCGTAGCCGGACGGGGGGGCCCCTACGAGCAGTACTTC. Amino acid sequence: CASSVAGRGGPYEQYF.